This TCR beta chain appears in the sequencing data of a study of blood T cell repertoires in COVID-19. Ages ranged from about 18 to 89 years, with residence in under 25 US areas. Participants' own reports of clinical history determined their cohort assignment. J lost 2 bases, V lost 4 bases, and 8 bases had no gene match. CDR1 and CDR2 from the germline V gene are LGHDT and YNNKEL (reference sequence). There are 15 residues in the CDR3. Assay used: immunoSEQ multiplex PCR; TCRdb lists only in-frame clones, some missing. This sample carries 300,000 to 450,000 clones, more than 75% of them seen once, and the ten largest clones take roughly 1.2%.

The chain employs TRBV3-1 (or the pseudogene TRBV3-2) and TRBJ2-7; 7 bases align to TRBD2. The sequencing input was PBMCs or T cells enriched from blood (not recorded which). This clonotype was obtained from a woman aged 18 to 35 who had recovered from COVID-19. This CDR3 is CASSPLLARPYEQYF. The CDR3 region has the DNA TGTGCCAGCAGCCCTCTACTAGCGAGGCCCTACGAGCAGTACTTC.